The next 23 T cell receptor beta chains were all read from a single sample in a study of CD8 T cells in ankylosing spondylitis. TCRdb passed the 5' RACE reads through MiXCR, listing each CDR3 protein once. Among 200,000 to 250,000 distinct CDR3 sequences listed, around 10% were seen once. Specimen: blood, either unsorted or a sorted T cell fraction (not recorded which). All receptors derive from a male donor with ankylosing spondylitis or in good health (not recorded which).

This clonotype has at least ten counts. This chain links TRBV20-1 with TRBJ2-7, with D possibly TRBD2 on 6 matching bases. CDR1 is DFQATT, CDR2 SNEGSKA, per germline (reference sequence). The CDR3 contains 14 residues. V was shortened by 3 bases and J by 1 base, with 13 bases between the two germline ends. CDR3 DNA sequence: TGCAGTGCTAGTAGGTCGGGACTGTCCTACGAGCAGTACTTC. Amino acids: CSASRSGLSYEQYF.

Here the CDR3 DNA reads TGCAGCGTGGGACTAGCGGAGACAGATACGCAGTATTTT. Translating gives CSVGLAETDTQYF. J is TRBJ2-3 and V is TRBV29-1; 11 positions agree with TRBD2. The junction had 2 bases not matched to a gene; V was cut back by 6 bases and J by 3 bases. Germline V gives CDR1 SQVTM, CDR2 ANQGSEA. The CDR3 covers 13 residues.

This sequence joins TRBV20-1 and TRBJ1-1, with D unclear. The CDR3 sequence is 11 residues long. The germline CDR1 and CDR2 sequences are DFQATT and SNEGSKA (reference sequence). The germline V and J ends were trimmed by 0 bases and 7 bases, with 6 bases remaining between them. The DNA for the CDR3 is TGCAGTGCTAGAGACTGGGATGAAGCTTTCTTT. Its translation: CSARDWDEAFF.

This clonotype was seen at least ten times. The J gene is TRBJ2-3, the V gene TRBV11-2; TRBD1 might be the D (5 bases). Germline lookup yields CDR1 SGHAT and CDR2 FQNNGV. The length of the CDR3 is 16 residues. The V and J ends lost 6 bases and 3 bases respectively, with 19 bases between them. The CDR3 spells CASSLWGRENTDTQYF. For the CDR3, the DNA is TGTGCCAGCAGTTTGTGGGGCAGGGAAAATACAGATACGCAGTATTTT.

This clonotype was seen more than once but under ten times. This rearrangement joins TRBV20-1 to TRBJ1-4; D uncertain. V was clipped by 5 bases and J by 8 bases, with 21 bases between them. Per the germline V gene, CDR1 is DFQATT and CDR2 is SNEGSKA (reference sequence). The CDR3 contains 15 residues. The CDR3 sequence: CSADTIGSPTEKLFF. CDR3 coding DNA: TGCAGTGCTGACACGATCGGCAGTCCAACCGAAAAACTGTTTTTT.

This chain joins TRBV20-1 and TRBJ2-2, with a tentative D call TRBD1 (6 bases). CDR1 and CDR2 from the germline V gene are DFQATT and SNEGSKA (reference sequence). The V gene lost 0 bases and the J gene lost 4 bases, with 12 bases spanning the gap. The CDR3 has 15 amino acids. CDR3 loop: CSARDATQGTGELFF. The CDR3 DNA sequence: TGCAGTGCTAGAGATGCCACACAGGGCACCGGGGAGCTGTTTTTT.

In its sample, this clonotype was seen many times. The V call is TRBV7-3, the J call TRBJ2-1; 7 bases are shared with TRBD1. V lost 4 bases, J lost 11 bases, and 5 bases stayed unmatched. This CDR3 contains 12 residues. Germline CDR1 and CDR2: SGHTA and FQGTGA. The CDR3 sequence: CASSSPGQKQFF. CDR3 DNA: TGTGCCAGCAGCTCTCCGGGACAGAAGCAGTTCTTC.

This clonotype was recorded many times. The rearrangement uses TRBV12-3 or TRBV12-4 and TRBJ1-3; D possibly corresponds to TRBD1 (6 bases). The CDR3 contains 11 residues. Trimming removed 3 bases at V and 13 bases at J, with 10 bases between. The CDR3 is CASSFGQRIYF. In nucleotides, the CDR3 is TGTGCCAGCAGTTTTGGACAGAGAATATATTTT.

The sample holds many counts of this clonotype. The genes are TRBV6-2 or TRBV6-3 and TRBJ2-3; the D is unclear. The V gene's germline CDR1 is MNHEY and CDR2 SVGEGT. The CDR3 length is 12 residues. Trimming stripped 2 bases from V and 6 bases from J, with 6 bases between. CDR3 region: CASSYEWDTQYF. The CDR3 DNA sequence: TGTGCCAGCAGTTACGAATGGGATACGCAGTATTTT.

This clonotype has at least ten counts. This chain connects TRBV12-3 or TRBV12-4 to TRBJ1-6, with 10 bases lining up with TRBD1. The CDR3 is made up of 15 amino acids. The V and J ends lost 7 bases and 6 bases, in that order; junction bases with no gene match: 6. CDR3 DNA: TGTGCCAGCACCCGACAGGGGGCTATTAATTCACCCCTCCACTTT. Its translation is CASTRQGAINSPLHF.

This chain uses TRBV12-3 or TRBV12-4 with TRBJ1-1, with D uncertain. The CDR3 runs to 11 residues. V dropped 1 base and J dropped 7 bases, with 4 bases sitting between them. CDR3 in amino acids: CASSLDFEAFF. DNA for the CDR3: TGTGCCAGCAGTTTAGACTTTGAAGCTTTCTTT.

This clonotype came up many times. The rearrangement links TRBV10-3 to TRBJ2-1, with 7 bases matching TRBD2. J gave up 1 base and V 4 bases, and 4 bases lay outside the gene matches. Germline-derived CDR1 and CDR2 are ENHRY and SYGVKD. The CDR3 is 15 amino acids. Here the CDR3 DNA reads TGTGCCATCAGTGGCCGGGAGGCATCCTACAATGAGCAGTTCTTC. This codes for CAISGREASYNEQFF.

This clonotype was recorded a few times. The J gene is TRBJ2-4, the V gene TRBV13; a possible D gene is TRBD2 (6 bases). CDR1 and CDR2 (germline): PRHDT, FYEKMQ (reference sequence). Deletions cut 1 base from V and 10 bases from J, with 14 bases between. This CDR3 has 14 amino acids. The CDR3 region has the DNA TGTGCCAGCAGCTTAGAGGAGGGGTCTGGGATTCAGTACTTC. It yields the protein CASSLEEGSGIQYF.

This clonotype occurred many times. The rearrangement uses TRBV5-1 and TRBJ2-7; 10 bases match TRBD1. Losses at the gene ends were 6 bases for V and 2 bases for J; bases not matched to a gene: 5. The CDR3 has 14 amino acids. Germline V lookup: CDR1 SGHRS, CDR2 YFSETQ. The chain's CDR3 is CASKPGTGAYEQYF. Written as DNA, the CDR3 is TGCGCCAGCAAGCCCGGGACAGGGGCCTACGAGCAGTACTTC.

This clonotype was seen at least ten times. The rearrangement links TRBV10-3 to TRBJ2-7; 7 bases are shared with TRBD2. This CDR3 is 15 amino acids long. J lost 6 bases, V lost 1 base, and 9 bases had no gene match. Germline loops: CDR1 ENHRY, CDR2 SYGVKD. CDR3 nucleotide sequence: TGTGCCATCAGTGAGTTCGGGAGGCTTGTCCCCGAGCAGTACTTC. Translating it yields CAISEFGRLVPEQYF.

This chain joins TRBV2 and TRBJ2-1; 11 nucleotides line up with TRBD2. V dropped 8 bases and J dropped 4; count of bases not matched to a gene: 10. From germline, CDR1 is SNHLY and CDR2 FYNNEI. The CDR3 length is 16 residues. The CDR3 nucleotides are TGTGCCAGCCGCCCCCCGGCTAGCGGGGGGTACAATGAGCAGTTCTTC. It yields the protein CASRPPASGGYNEQFF.

In DNA form, the CDR3 reads TGTGCCAGCTCGGGATTTGTGACACAAGTTGAGCAGTTCTTC. Translation: CASSGFVTQVEQFF. The rearrangement links TRBV6-1 to TRBJ2-1; possibly TRBD2 for D (5 bases). The length of the CDR3 is 14 residues. V lost 8 bases to trimming and J lost 9 bases, with 20 bases between them. Germline V gives CDR1 MNHNS, CDR2 SASEGT.

This clonotype was detected a few times. The chain carries TRBV28 and TRBJ2-4, with a tentative D call TRBD2 (7 bases). Between the trimmed V and J ends, which lost 5 bases and 5 bases, there was a span of 16 bases. This CDR3 has 15 residues. Germline values: CDR1 MDHEN, CDR2 SYDVKM. CDR3 region: CASSPAGEGENIQYF. CDR3 bases: TGTGCCAGCAGTCCCGCGGGGGAGGGGGAAAACATTCAGTACTTC.

This clonotype was recorded at least ten times. The chain has TRBV29-1 and TRBJ1-5; D unclear. Trimming pared 4 bases from V and 5 bases from J, leaving 12 bases between. CDR1 SQVTM and CDR2 ANQGSEA come from the germline V gene. The CDR3 runs to 13 residues. DNA of the CDR3: TGCAGCGTTGTATTAGGGCTGGATCAGCCCCAGCATTTT. It codes for CSVVLGLDQPQHF.

This clonotype has a count of ten or more. The J gene is TRBJ2-1, the V gene TRBV5-1; 8 bases map to TRBD1. V shed 5 bases and J 2 bases; nucleotides not matched to a gene: 6. The germline V gene has CDR1 SGHRS and CDR2 YFSETQ. This CDR3 region has 15 residues. The CDR3 spells CASSEGTGTYNEQFF. The CDR3 nucleotides read TGCGCCAGCAGTGAAGGGACAGGAACCTACAATGAGCAGTTCTTC.

This clonotype has a count of ten or more. The rearrangement links TRBV5-1 to TRBJ2-7; D is perhaps TRBD2 (5 bases). The germline V gene has CDR1 SGHRS and CDR2 YFSETQ. The CDR3 consists of 15 residues. With 4 bases removed from V and 2 bases from J, the gap between germline ends came to 16 bases. CDR3 nucleotides: TGCGCCAGCAGCCCGCCGGCGGGTTCCGCCTACGAGCAGTACTTC. It yields the protein CASSPPAGSAYEQYF. Looking up the rest from reference TRBV5-1 and TRBJ2-7 gives the full variable domain: KAGVTQTPRYLIKTRGQQVTLSCSPISGHRSVSWYQQTPGQGLQFLFEYFSETQRNKGNFPGRFSGRQFSNSRSEMNVSTLELGDSALYLCASSPPAGSAYEQYFGPGTRLTVT.

This clonotype was picked up a small number of times. Just one base apart from a much larger clone, this may be a read error. V is TRBV2 and J is TRBJ2-1; D not certain. CDR1 SNHLY and CDR2 FYNNEI come from the germline V gene. V was trimmed by 5 bases and J by 8 bases, leaving 7 bases between them. The CDR3 length is 11 residues. The CDR3 DNA sequence: TGTGCCAGCAGTTACGGATATGAGCAGTTCTTC. Protein: CASSYGYEQFF.

This clonotype was counted ten times or more. This chain uses TRBV5-1 with TRBJ2-5, with D unclear. Per germline, CDR1 SGHRS and CDR2 YFSETQ. The V gene lost 2 bases and the J gene lost 3 bases, with 17 bases spanning the gap. There are 16 residues in the CDR3. The DNA of the CDR3 is TGCGCCAGCAGCTTAGGTTTGGATCCCGAGGAAGAGACCCAGTACTTC. Its protein product is CASSLGLDPEEETQYF. The full variable domain, completed using reference TRBV5-1 and TRBJ2-5, is KAGVTQTPRYLIKTRGQQVTLSCSPISGHRSVSWYQQTPGQGLQFLFEYFSETQRNKGNFPGRFSGRQFSNSRSEMNVSTLELGDSALYLCASSLGLDPEEETQYFGPGTRLLVL.